This T cell receptor (beta chain) is drawn from a study of blood T cell repertoires in COVID-19. Study overall: The samples span acute and convalescent COVID-19 from the United States, Italy and Spain. T cells, B-cell-depleted T cells, or PBMCs supplied cDNA or gDNA.

V gave up 5 bases and J gave up 6 bases; unmatched junction bases: 8. CDR1 is KGHSH, CDR2 LQKENI, per germline. The CDR3 consists of 16 residues. Per the study methods: Estimates of nucleated cell counts were drawn from the amplification of reference gene primers. Some clones are missing from TCRdb's copy, which holds only in-frame ones; the method was immunoSEQ multiplex PCR. Clone size and V and J calls were adopted from that table, with D and trimming inferred from the DNA. The sample records 55,000 to 70,000 clones, about 81% being singletons. This rearrangement joins TRBV18 to TRBJ2-2; TRBD2 matches 11 bases. The sequence derives from an elderly man with acute or convalescent COVID-19. The sequenced sample was peripheral blood. The CDR3 region has the DNA TGTGCCAGCTCATCATTTACTAGCGGGAGCGCCGGGGAGCTGTTTTTT. Protein sequence: CASSSFTSGSAGELFF.